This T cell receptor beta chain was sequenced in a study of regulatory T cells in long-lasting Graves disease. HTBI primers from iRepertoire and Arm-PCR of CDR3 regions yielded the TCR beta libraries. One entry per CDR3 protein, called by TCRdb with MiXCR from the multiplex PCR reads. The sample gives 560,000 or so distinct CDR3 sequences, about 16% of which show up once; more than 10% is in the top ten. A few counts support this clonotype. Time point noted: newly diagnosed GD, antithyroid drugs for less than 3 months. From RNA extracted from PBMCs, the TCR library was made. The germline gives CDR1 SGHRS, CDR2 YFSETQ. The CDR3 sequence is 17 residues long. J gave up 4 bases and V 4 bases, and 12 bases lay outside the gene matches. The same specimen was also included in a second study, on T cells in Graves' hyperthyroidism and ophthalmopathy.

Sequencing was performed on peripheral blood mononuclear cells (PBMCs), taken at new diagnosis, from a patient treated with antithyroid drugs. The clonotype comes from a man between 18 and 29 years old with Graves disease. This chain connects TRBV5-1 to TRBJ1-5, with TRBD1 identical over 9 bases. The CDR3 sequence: CASSPPDPGQGNQPQHF. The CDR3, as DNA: TGCGCCAGCAGCCCGCCAGACCCGGGACAGGGAAATCAGCCCCAGCATTTT.